The clone carrying this TCR beta chain was counted a few times. Its antigen is unidentified. The sample is drawn from a study of spatial heterogeneity in lung cancer. On the study more broadly: Tumor-region TCR transcript counts correlated strongly with a T cell module score from matched bulk RNA-seq.

Germline-derived CDR1 and CDR2 are LGHDT and YNNKEL (reference sequence). The CDR3 length is 13 residues. V was clipped by 4 bases and J by 3 bases, with 10 bases between them. This sample's time point: sample taken at primary tumor resection. The donor group consisted of around 70 patients who had untreated, early-stage non-small cell lung cancer. Whole RNA came from tumor, nontumor lung or frozen PBMC and was sequenced without being sorted. Notes on the study in general: The authors estimated that approximately 7% of tumor T cells were covered for alpha chains and around 12% for beta chains. Tumor mutation counts were tracked by expanded intratumoral alpha and beta TCR counts.

In TCRdb, the 5' RACE reads were re-called with MiXCR into one record per CDR3 protein. The sample lists approximately 10,000 distinct CDR3 sequences, 5% to 6.5% occurring once. The source is a male donor with early-stage non-small cell lung cancer. The genes are TRBV3-1 and TRBJ2-7; D perhaps matches TRBD1 (6 bases). This specimen consisted of lung tumor tissue, obtained at surgery. The CDR3 protein is CASSLRQDYEQYF. The CDR3 bases are TGTGCCAGCAGCCTGAGACAGGACTACGAGCAGTACTTC.